A single TCR beta chain is shown here with its context. This specimen comes from a study of blood T cell repertoires in COVID-19. Study-level background: COVID-19 samples collected from the United States, Italy and Spain covered acute and convalescent phases. T cells, B-cell-depleted T cells, or PBMCs supplied cDNA or gDNA.

In the source study's methods: Reference gene primers were amplified, and this amplification served to estimate nucleated cell counts. Sequenced by immunoSEQ multiplex PCR; TCRdb stores in-frame clones only, minus some. D and trimming were read from the DNA, whereas the V and J calls and clone size are those reported in that table. Altogether about 230,000 clones are present, over 70% being singletons, with the ten largest covering roughly 7.9%. CDR3 length: 13 amino acids. Germline loops: CDR1 SNHLY, CDR2 FYNNEI. Trimming pared 9 bases from V and 8 bases from J, leaving 18 bases between. The chain joins TRBV2 to TRBJ2-3, with a tentative D call TRBD2 (7 bases). The sequencing sample was made of peripheral blood. The sequence came from a woman older than 75 with acute or convalescent COVID-19. The DNA for the CDR3 is TGTGCCAGGGGTGGCGGGGGCAGCGGTACGCAGTATTTT. Its translation is CARGGGGSGTQYF.